This is a list of T cell receptor beta chains from one sample in a study of regulatory T cells in long-lasting Graves disease. TCRdb re-analysed the multiplex PCR reads in MiXCR, keeping a single row per CDR3 protein. The table shows 400,000 to 650,000 distinct CDR3 sequences, with roughly a sixth occurring only once. These data were likewise used in another study, on T cells in Graves' hyperthyroidism and ophthalmopathy.

The sequencing used peripheral blood mononuclear cells (PBMCs), collected at new diagnosis, from a patient treated with antithyroid drugs. The receptors originated from a woman aged 40-65 years with Graves disease. The CDR3 runs from the conserved cysteine through the conserved F or W.

v_call: TRBV12-3/TRBV12-4
cdr3_length: 16
j_call: TRBJ2-5
cdr3_aa: CASSSPQGTGGETQYF

v_call: TRBV10-3
cdr3_length: 14
j_call: TRBJ1-2
cdr3_aa: CAISDTGTDYGYTF

v_call: TRBV28
cdr3_length: 13
j_call: TRBJ1-2
cdr3_aa: CASSSPDVYGYTF

v_call: TRBV2
cdr3_length: 15
j_call: TRBJ2-1
cdr3_aa: CAIPRGGGPENEQFF

v_call: TRBV24-1
cdr3_length: 16
j_call: TRBJ2-1
cdr3_aa: CATSDAGALGYNEQFF

v_call: TRBV6-1
cdr3_length: 14
j_call: TRBJ1-1
cdr3_aa: CASSDESMNTEAFF

v_call: TRBV2
cdr3_length: 16
j_call: TRBJ2-6
cdr3_aa: CASSLDRNVGANVLTF

v_call: TRBV11-3
cdr3_length: 14
j_call: TRBJ2-1
cdr3_aa: CASSFRGPNNEQFF

v_call: TRBV11-2
cdr3_length: 16
j_call: TRBJ2-7
cdr3_aa: CASSAGLAGNLDEQYF

v_call: TRBV11-2
cdr3_length: 13
j_call: TRBJ2-5
cdr3_aa: CASSATSRETQYF

v_call: TRBV6-1
cdr3_length: 14
j_call: TRBJ1-4
cdr3_aa: CASSQTATNEKLFF

v_call: TRBV28
cdr3_length: 13
j_call: TRBJ1-5
cdr3_aa: CATTGPSHQPQHF

v_call: TRBV20-1
cdr3_length: 13
j_call: TRBJ2-2
cdr3_aa: CSASPRFTGELFF

v_call: TRBV13
cdr3_length: 15
j_call: TRBJ1-2
cdr3_aa: CASSSTGRENYGYTF

v_call: TRBV24-1
cdr3_length: 16
j_call: TRBJ2-5
cdr3_aa: CATSDSRTGGVGTQYF

v_call: TRBV6-5
cdr3_length: 15
j_call: TRBJ2-5
cdr3_aa: CASSYTRPYQETQYF

v_call: TRBV11-2
cdr3_length: 16
j_call: TRBJ1-6
cdr3_aa: CASSSTGDSYNSPLHF

v_call: TRBV6-1
cdr3_length: 14
j_call: TRBJ1-1
cdr3_aa: CASSGRGGGTEAFF

v_call: TRBV3-1
cdr3_length: 17
j_call: TRBJ2-7
cdr3_aa: CASSPSRGETGPMGQYF

v_call: TRBV28
cdr3_length: 12
j_call: TRBJ1-4
cdr3_aa: CASSSITEKLFF

v_call: TRBV10-1
cdr3_length: 16
j_call: TRBJ1-1
cdr3_aa: CASSAGTGASGTEAFF

v_call: TRBV3-1
cdr3_length: 14
j_call: TRBJ1-1
cdr3_aa: CASSSSGQLTEAFF

v_call: TRBV12-3/TRBV12-4
cdr3_length: 15
j_call: TRBJ2-5
cdr3_aa: CASRVGLAGRETQYF

v_call: TRBV11-3
cdr3_length: 14
j_call: TRBJ2-7
cdr3_aa: CASSATASAYEQYF

v_call: TRBV28
cdr3_length: 15
j_call: TRBJ1-4
cdr3_aa: CASSSNLDTNEKLFF

v_call: TRBV6-1
cdr3_length: 12
j_call: TRBJ1-4
cdr3_aa: CASGILNEKLFF

v_call: TRBV18
cdr3_length: 15
j_call: TRBJ1-1
cdr3_aa: CASSLGSGGDTEAFF

v_call: TRBV12-3/TRBV12-4
cdr3_length: 11
j_call: TRBJ1-1
cdr3_aa: CASGMNTEAFF

v_call: TRBV11-2
cdr3_length: 13
j_call: TRBJ1-2
cdr3_aa: CASSFAGENGYTF

v_call: TRBV6-1
cdr3_length: 18
j_call: TRBJ1-5
cdr3_aa: CASSEARGESRLGQPQHF

v_call: TRBV7-2
cdr3_length: 17
j_call: TRBJ1-3
cdr3_aa: CASSLGGTFVSGNTIYF

v_call: TRBV19
cdr3_length: 16
j_call: TRBJ2-1
cdr3_aa: CASSAGTSGGNNEQFF

v_call: TRBV6-1
cdr3_length: 11
j_call: TRBJ2-3
cdr3_aa: CASKGRDTQYF